A single sample gave rise to the 5 T cell receptor beta chains below, sequenced in a study of vaccination effects on CD4 cells after COVID-19. Under the ViraFEST assay, PBMC were stimulated with viral peptide pools so that antigen-specific CD4+ T cells expanded. Sequencing was performed afterwards. It was after around 10 days of culture that CD4+ T cells were isolated. All participants had two doses of either the BNT162b2 or mRNA-1273 vaccine. Their specific antigens are unknown. The assay was immunoSEQ multiplex PCR, and TCRdb's table has in-frame clones only and misses some. This table has about 31,000 clones, over 80% appearing once. The input for sequencing was CD4+ T cells from PBMCs cultured with SARS-CoV-2 spike peptides, taken after COVID-19 vaccination. These receptors all stem from a human donor who received a COVID-19 vaccine. Some clones in this sample may be carry-over from other donors' samples.

This chain connects TRBV7-9 to TRBJ1-1; D may be TRBD1 (6 bases). Trimming shortened V by 7 bases and J by 2 bases, and 14 bases separated the two germline ends. The CDR3 totals 14 residues. The V gene's germline CDR1 is SEHNR and CDR2 FQNEAQ (reference sequence). In nucleotides, the CDR3 is TGTGCCAGCACCAGGCTGGGGGCAAACACTGAAGCTTTCTTT. Its protein product is CASTRLGANTEAFF. The full variable domain, completed using reference TRBV7-9 and TRBJ1-1, is DTGVSQNPRHKITKRGQNVTFRCDPISEHNRLYWYRQTLGQGPEFLTYFQNEAQLEKSRLLSDRFSAERPKGSFSTLEIQRTEQGDSAMYLCASTRLGANTEAFFGQGTRLTVV.

This rearrangement joins TRBV5-1 to TRBJ2-1; 11 positions agree with TRBD2. The V gene's germline CDR1 is SGHRS and CDR2 YFSETQ. J gave up 10 bases and V 0 bases, and 9 bases lay outside the gene matches. This CDR3 is built from 16 residues. The CDR3 nucleotides read TGCGCCAGCAGCTTGGCCAGTAATAGCGGGGGGGCGGAGCAGTTCTTC. This codes for CASSLASNSGGAEQFF. The whole variable domain, remainder taken from reference TRBV5-1 and TRBJ2-1, is KAGVTQTPRYLIKTRGQQVTLSCSPISGHRSVSWYQQTPGQGLQFLFEYFSETQRNKGNFPGRFSGRQFSNSRSEMNVSTLELGDSALYLCASSLASNSGGAEQFFGPGTRLTVL.

In this sample, this clone turned up a few times. V gene TRBV24-1 combines with J gene TRBJ2-3; maybe TRBD1 (6 bases). The CDR3 is 13 residues long. The V end was cut by 4 bases, the J end by 2 bases, with 6 bases between. Germline V CDR1 and CDR2: KGHDR, SFDVKD. The CDR3 loop reads CATSEGHTDTQYF. The CDR3 DNA reads TGTGCCACCAGTGAGGGACACACAGATACGCAGTATTTT.

The chain links TRBV11-2 to TRBJ2-1, with D unresolved. The CDR3 contains 14 residues. V gave up 0 bases and J gave up 4 bases, with 7 bases separating them. Germline assignment: CDR1 SGHAT and CDR2 FQNNGV. As DNA, the CDR3 is TGTGCCAGCAGCTTAGATTGGAGTTACAATGAGCAGTTCTTC. Protein product: CASSLDWSYNEQFF.

The J gene is TRBJ1-6, the V gene TRBV6-6, with 7 bases identical to TRBD1. The germline V gene encodes CDR1 MNHNY and CDR2 SVGAGI (reference sequence). The ends lost 7 bases at V and 10 bases at J; junction bases unmatched: 10. This CDR3 contains 14 residues. CDR3 coding DNA: TGTGCCAGCACTCTCCAGGGGGGAGGATCACCCCTCCACTTT. This codes for CASTLQGGGSPLHF.